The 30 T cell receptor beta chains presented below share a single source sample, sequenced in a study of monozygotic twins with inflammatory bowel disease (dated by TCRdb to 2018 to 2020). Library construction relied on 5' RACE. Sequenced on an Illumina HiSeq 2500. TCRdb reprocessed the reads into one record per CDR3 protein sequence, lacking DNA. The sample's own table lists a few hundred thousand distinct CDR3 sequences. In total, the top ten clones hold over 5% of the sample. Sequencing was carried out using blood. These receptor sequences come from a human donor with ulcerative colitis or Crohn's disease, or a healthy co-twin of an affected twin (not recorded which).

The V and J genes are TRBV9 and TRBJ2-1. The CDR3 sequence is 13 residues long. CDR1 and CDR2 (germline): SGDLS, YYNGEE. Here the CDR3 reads CASSVAAYNEQFF.

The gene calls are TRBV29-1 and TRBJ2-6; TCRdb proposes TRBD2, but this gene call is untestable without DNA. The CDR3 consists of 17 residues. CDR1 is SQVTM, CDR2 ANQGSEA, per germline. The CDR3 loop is CSVAARPTWGRANVLTF.

CDR3 region: CSAQREAADTQYF. The chain couples TRBV20-1 to TRBJ2-3; no DNA is available, so the TRBD2 call from TCRdb remains unchecked. CDR1 DFQATT and CDR2 SNEGSKA come from the germline V gene (reference sequence). The CDR3 totals 13 residues.

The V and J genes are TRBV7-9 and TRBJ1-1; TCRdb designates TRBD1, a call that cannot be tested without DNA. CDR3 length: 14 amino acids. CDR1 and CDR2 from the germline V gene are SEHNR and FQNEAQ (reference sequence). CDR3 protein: CASSPRGLNTEAFF.

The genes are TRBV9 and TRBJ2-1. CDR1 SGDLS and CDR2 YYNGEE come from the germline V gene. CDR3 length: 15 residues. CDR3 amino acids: CASSVGRTIGDEQFF.

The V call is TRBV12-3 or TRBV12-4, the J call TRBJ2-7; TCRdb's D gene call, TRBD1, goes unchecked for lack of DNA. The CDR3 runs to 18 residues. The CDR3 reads CASSSTGTGANRRNEQYF.

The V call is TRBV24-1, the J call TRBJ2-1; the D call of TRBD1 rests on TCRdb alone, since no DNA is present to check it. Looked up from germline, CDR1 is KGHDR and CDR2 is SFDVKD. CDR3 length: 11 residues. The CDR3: CATSTGPEQFF.

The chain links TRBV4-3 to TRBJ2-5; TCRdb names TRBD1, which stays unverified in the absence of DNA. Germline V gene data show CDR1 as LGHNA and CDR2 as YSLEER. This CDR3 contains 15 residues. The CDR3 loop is CASSQDTGYQETQYF.

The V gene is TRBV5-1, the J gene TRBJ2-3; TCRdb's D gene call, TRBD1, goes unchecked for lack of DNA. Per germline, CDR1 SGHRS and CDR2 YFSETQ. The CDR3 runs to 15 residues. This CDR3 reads CASSLAGQPTDTQYF.

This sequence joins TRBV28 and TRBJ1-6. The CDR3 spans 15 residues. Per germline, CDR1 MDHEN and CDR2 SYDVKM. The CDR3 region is CASSAGTRDNSPLHF. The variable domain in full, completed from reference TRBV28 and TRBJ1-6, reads DVKVTQSSRYLVKRTGEKVFLECVQDMDHENMFWYRQDPGLGLRLIYFSYDVKMKEKGDIPEGYSVSREKKERFSLILESASTNQTSMYLCASSAGTRDNSPLHFGNGTRLTVT.

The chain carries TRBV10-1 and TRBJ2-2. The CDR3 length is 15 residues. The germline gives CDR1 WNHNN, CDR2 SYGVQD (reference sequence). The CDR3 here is CASREDSSGTGELFF.

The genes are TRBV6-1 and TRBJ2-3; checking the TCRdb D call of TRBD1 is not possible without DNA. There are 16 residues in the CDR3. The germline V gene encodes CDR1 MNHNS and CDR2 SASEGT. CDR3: CASRTPNRQGKATQYF.

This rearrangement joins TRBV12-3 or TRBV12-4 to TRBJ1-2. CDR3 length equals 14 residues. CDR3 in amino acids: CASSVGSVRYGYTF.

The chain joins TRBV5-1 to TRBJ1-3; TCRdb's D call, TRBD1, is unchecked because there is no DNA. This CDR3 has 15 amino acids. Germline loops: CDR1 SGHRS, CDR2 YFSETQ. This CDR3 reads CASSSRTGKGNTIYF.

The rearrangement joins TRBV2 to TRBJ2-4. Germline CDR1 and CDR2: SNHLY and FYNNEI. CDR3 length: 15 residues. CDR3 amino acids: CASRVSNLAKNIQYF.

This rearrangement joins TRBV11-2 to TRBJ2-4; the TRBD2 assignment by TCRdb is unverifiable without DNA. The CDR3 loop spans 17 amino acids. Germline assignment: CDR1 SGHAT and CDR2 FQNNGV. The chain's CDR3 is CASSLAHSGGVQNIQYF.

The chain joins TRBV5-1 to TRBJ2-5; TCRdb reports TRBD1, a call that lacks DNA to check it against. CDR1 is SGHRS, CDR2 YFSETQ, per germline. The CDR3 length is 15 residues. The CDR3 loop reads CASSFGHLAQETQYF.

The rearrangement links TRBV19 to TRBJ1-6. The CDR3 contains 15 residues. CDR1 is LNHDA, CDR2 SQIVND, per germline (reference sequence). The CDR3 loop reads CASSMGTAYNSPLHF.

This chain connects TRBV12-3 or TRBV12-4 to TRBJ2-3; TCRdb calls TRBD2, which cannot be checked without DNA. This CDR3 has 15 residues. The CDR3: CASSEREGPADTQYF.

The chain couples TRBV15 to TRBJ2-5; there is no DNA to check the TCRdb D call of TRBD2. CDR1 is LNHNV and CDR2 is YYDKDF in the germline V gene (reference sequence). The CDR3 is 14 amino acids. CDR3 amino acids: CATSREGLGETQYF.

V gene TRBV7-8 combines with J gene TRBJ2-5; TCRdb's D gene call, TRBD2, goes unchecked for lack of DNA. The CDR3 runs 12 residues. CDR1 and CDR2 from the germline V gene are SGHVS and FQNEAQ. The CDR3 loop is CASSMDYGTQYF.

The CDR3 here is CATSDPRGPGDTQYF. The rearrangement links TRBV24-1 to TRBJ2-3; checking the TCRdb D call of TRBD1 is not possible without DNA. Germline CDR1 reads KGHDR; CDR2 reads SFDVKD. There are 15 residues in the CDR3.

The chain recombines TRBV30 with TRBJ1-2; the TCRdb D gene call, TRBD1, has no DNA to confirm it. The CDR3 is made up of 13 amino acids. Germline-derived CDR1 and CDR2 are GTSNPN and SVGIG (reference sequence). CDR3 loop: CAWSVDSLYGYTF.

CDR3 in amino acids: CASSFRDRAEKLFF. The chain couples TRBV5-1 to TRBJ1-4; TCRdb selects TRBD1, and the lack of DNA leaves this call unchecked. The germline V gene encodes CDR1 SGHRS and CDR2 YFSETQ. The CDR3 extends over 14 amino acids. Complete variable domain (other parts from reference TRBV5-1 and TRBJ1-4): KAGVTQTPRYLIKTRGQQVTLSCSPISGHRSVSWYQQTPGQGLQFLFEYFSETQRNKGNFPGRFSGRQFSNSRSEMNVSTLELGDSALYLCASSFRDRAEKLFFGSGTQLSVL.

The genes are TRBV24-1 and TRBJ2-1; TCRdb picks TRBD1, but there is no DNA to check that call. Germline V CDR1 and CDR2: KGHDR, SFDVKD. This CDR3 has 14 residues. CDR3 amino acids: CATSDPGQHNEQFF.

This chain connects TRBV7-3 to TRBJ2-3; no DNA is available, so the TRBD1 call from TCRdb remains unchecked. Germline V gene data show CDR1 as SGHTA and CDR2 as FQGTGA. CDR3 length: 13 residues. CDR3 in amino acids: CASSKQVTDTQYF.

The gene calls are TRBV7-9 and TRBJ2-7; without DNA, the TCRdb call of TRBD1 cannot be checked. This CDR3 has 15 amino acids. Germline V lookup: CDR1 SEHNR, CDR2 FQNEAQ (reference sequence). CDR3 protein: CASSRRTGRPGEQYF.

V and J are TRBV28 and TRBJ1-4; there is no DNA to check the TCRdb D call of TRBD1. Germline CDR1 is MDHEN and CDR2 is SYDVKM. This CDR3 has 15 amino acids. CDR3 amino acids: CASRTTGVVNEKLFF. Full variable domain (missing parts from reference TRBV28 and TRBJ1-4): DVKVTQSSRYLVKRTGEKVFLECVQDMDHENMFWYRQDPGLGLRLIYFSYDVKMKEKGDIPEGYSVSREKKERFSLILESASTNQTSMYLCASRTTGVVNEKLFFGSGTQLSVL.

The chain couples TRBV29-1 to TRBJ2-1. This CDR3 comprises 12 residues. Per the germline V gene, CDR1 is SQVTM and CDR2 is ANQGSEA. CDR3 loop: CSASTSYNEQFF.

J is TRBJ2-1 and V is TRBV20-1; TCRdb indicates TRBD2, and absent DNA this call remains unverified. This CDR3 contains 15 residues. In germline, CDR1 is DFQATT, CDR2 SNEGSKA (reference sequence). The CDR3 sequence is CSASIGRLGVNEQFF.